The present T cell receptor beta chain was sequenced within a study of T cell responses to AZD1222 COVID-19 vaccine. CDR3 length equals 14 residues. The V gene's germline CDR1 is MDHEN and CDR2 SYDVKM. V shed 5 bases and J shed 0 bases, with 8 bases lying between them. Measured with immunoSEQ multiplex PCR; TCRdb has only the in-frame clones, and not every one. This sample yields approximately 84,000 clones, of which 80% to 90% are seen a single time; 31% belongs to the top ten. Study-wide points: Baseline serology detected seropositivity in only six AZD1222 recipients.

Of note for this clone: Its specificity is not known.

The sequencing used peripheral blood, collected on day 0 of AZD1222 vaccination. V is TRBV28 and J is TRBJ1-5; a possible D gene is TRBD1 (6 bases). The sequence was obtained from an adult in good health. CDR3 nucleotide sequence: TGTGCCAGCAGTGCGGGACATAGCAATCAGCCCCAGCATTTT. Its translation: CASSAGHSNQPQHF.